A selection of T cell receptor beta chains follows, all from one sample in a study of blood T cell repertoires in COVID-19. This table comes from immunoSEQ multiplex PCR, and its TCRdb copy is limited to in-frame clones, with some not included. The table has some 340,000 clones, around 80% seen once; the top ten hold under 3%. Sequencing was carried out using peripheral blood. These receptor sequences come from a man aged 25 to 45 with active or convalescent COVID-19. Both conserved end residues are part of each CDR3. The D gene is left open where the match is weak. Size is stated for part of the rows, as once, few or many counts, or as a class when the clone is expanded.

clone_size j_call v_call d_call cdr3_aa cdr3_nt
. TRBJ2-7 TRBV28 . CASSRTWAEQYF TGTGCCAGCAGCCGAACATGGGCCGAGCAGTACTTC
. TRBJ1-2 TRBV9 . CASSEGGPYGYTF TGTGCCAGCAGCGAGGGGGGGCCTTATGGCTACACCTTC
. TRBJ1-3 TRBV30 . CAWSPGLSGNTIYF TGTGCCTGGAGTCCGGGACTCTCTGGAAACACCATATATTTT
once TRBJ2-2 TRBV5-1 TRBD2 CASSLLLAGDSGNTGELFF TGCGCCAGCAGCTTGTTACTAGCGGGGGACTCCGGGAACACCGGGGAGCTGTTTTTT
. TRBJ2-1 TRBV9 . CASSRGTGNEQFF TGTGCCAGCAGCCGGGGTACCGGCAATGAGCAGTTCTTC
. TRBJ2-1 TRBV5-5 . CASSWGRISSYNEQFF TGTGCCAGCAGCTGGGGGCGGATTAGCTCCTACAATGAGCAGTTCTTC
once TRBJ2-5 TRBV7-2 TRBD2 CASRVPSGQETQYF TGTGCCAGCAGGGTTCCTAGCGGTCAAGAGACCCAGTACTTC
. TRBJ1-1 TRBV10-3 TRBD1 CATLDRGGYTEAFF TGTGCCACCTTAGACAGGGGAGGGTACACTGAAGCTTTCTTT
. TRBJ1-5 TRBV6-5 . CASSYSGFSNQPQHF TGTGCCAGCAGTTACAGCGGGTTTAGCAATCAGCCCCAGCATTTT
. TRBJ2-1 TRBV12-5 TRBD2 CASGDGLAGGLDNEQFF TGTGCTAGTGGTGATGGACTAGCGGGGGGGCTTGACAATGAGCAGTTCTTC
. TRBJ2-5 TRBV9 TRBD2 CASSVGGGRAGKETQYF TGTGCCAGCAGCGTAGGAGGCGGGAGGGCAGGGAAGGAGACCCAGTACTTC
. TRBJ2-5 TRBV5-8 TRBD2 CASSSGLAGANSGTQYF TGTGCCAGCAGCTCGGGACTAGCGGGGGCAAATTCCGGGACCCAGTACTTC
. TRBJ2-7 TRBV28 TRBD2 CASSFAERTSPYEQYF TGTGCCAGCAGTTTTGCGGAAAGGACTAGCCCCTACGAGCAGTACTTC
. TRBJ1-5 TRBV7-8 TRBD1 CASSIAGQGEEQPQHF TGTGCCAGCAGCATTGCGGGACAGGGGGAAGAACAGCCCCAGCATTTT
. TRBJ2-5 TRBV11-2 . CASSFPGIGLRQETQYF TGTGCCAGCAGCTTCCCGGGGATCGGGTTGCGCCAAGAGACCCAGTACTTC
. TRBJ1-1 TRBV6-6 . CASIGGGAVHVAFF TGTGCCAGCATAGGGGGGGGCGCGGTTCATGTGGCTTTCTTT
. TRBJ2-1 TRBV28 TRBD2 CASSLGRLAGAGYNEQFF TGTGCCAGCAGTTTAGGGCGGCTAGCGGGAGCGGGCTACAATGAGCAGTTCTTC
. TRBJ2-1 TRBV5-1 . CASSPRGEGGYNEQFF TGCGCCAGCAGCCCCAGGGGGGAAGGGGGATACAATGAGCAGTTCTTC
. TRBJ1-5 TRBV2 . CASSAQSGPQHF TGTGCCAGCAGTGCGCAATCCGGGCCCCAGCATTTT
. TRBJ2-7 TRBV15 . CATSRDHTRSYEQYF TGTGCCACCAGCAGAGATCATACTAGATCCTACGAGCAGTACTTC
. TRBJ2-7 TRBV3-1/TRBV3-2 TRBD1 CASSQVPGQGYEQYF TGTGCCAGCAGCCAAGTGCCGGGACAGGGCTACGAGCAGTACTTC
once TRBJ2-3 TRBV13 TRBD2 CASSLLAGRTDTQYF TGTGCCAGCAGCTTACTAGCGGGGAGGACAGATACGCAGTATTTT
. TRBJ1-2 TRBV2 . CASVLTNYGYTF TGTGCCAGCGTTCTAACTAACTATGGCTACACCTTC
. TRBJ2-5 TRBV28 . CASSLPTRGETQYF TGTGCCAGCAGTTTGCCAACCAGAGGGGAGACCCAGTACTTC
once TRBJ2-3 TRBV9 . CASSPHSGLRKTDTQYF TGTGCCAGCAGCCCTCACTCGGGACTGAGGAAGACAGATACGCAGTATTTT
few TRBJ2-1 TRBV29-1 TRBD1 CSVGTGFEQFF TGCAGCGTTGGGACAGGATTTGAGCAGTTCTTC
. TRBJ2-1 TRBV7-2 . CASSPPRGGIEQFF TGTGCCAGCAGCCCCCCGCGAGGGGGTATTGAGCAGTTCTTC
. TRBJ2-2 TRBV4-2 TRBD1 CASSQDRGWDREVTGELFF TGTGCCAGCAGCCAAGACAGGGGGTGGGACAGGGAAGTTACCGGGGAGCTGTTTTTT
. TRBJ2-4 TRBV4-1 TRBD2 CASSPLGLAEQYF TGCGCCAGCAGCCCCCTTGGACTAGCGGAACAGTACTTC